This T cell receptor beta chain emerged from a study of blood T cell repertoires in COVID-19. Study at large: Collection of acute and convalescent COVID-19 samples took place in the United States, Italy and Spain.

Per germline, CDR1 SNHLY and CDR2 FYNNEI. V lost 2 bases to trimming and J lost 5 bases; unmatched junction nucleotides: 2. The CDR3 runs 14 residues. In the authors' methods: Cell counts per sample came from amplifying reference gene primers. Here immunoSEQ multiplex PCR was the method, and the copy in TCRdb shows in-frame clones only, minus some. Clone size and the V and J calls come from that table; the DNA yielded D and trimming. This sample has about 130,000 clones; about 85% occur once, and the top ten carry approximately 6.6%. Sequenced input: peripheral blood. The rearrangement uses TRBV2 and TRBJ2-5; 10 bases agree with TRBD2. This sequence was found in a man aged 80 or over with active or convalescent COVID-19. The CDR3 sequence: CASSERTSGETQYF. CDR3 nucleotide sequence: TGTGCCAGCAGTGAACGGACTAGCGGCGAGACCCAGTACTTC.